This passage covers 19 T cell receptor beta chains from one sample sequenced in a study of CXCR3-negative and CXCR3-positive naive CD8 T cells. Study-wide results and limits: Naive cells positive for CXCR3 carried more hydrophobic TRB CDR3s than CXCR3-negative ones.

UMI-labeled 5' RACE yielded the TRB cDNA libraries. TCRdb reprocessed the 5' RACE reads; each CDR3 protein has one entry and no DNA is given. Its clone listing holds over 100,000 distinct CDR3 sequences. No cognate antigen is known for these TCRs. Sequencing was performed on naive CXCR3+ CD8+ T cells from blood. Described subset: CD45RO-CCR7+CD27+CD95- naive CD8+ T cells expressing CXCR3 (TNR3+). The receptor set was obtained from a human donor in good health. Some clones in this sample may be carry-over from other donors' samples.

The chain uses TRBV18 and TRBJ2-7; the D call from TCRdb, TRBD2, cannot be confirmed without DNA. The CDR3 covers 17 residues. Per germline, CDR1 KGHSH and CDR2 LQKENI. The CDR3 loop is CASSPPGFSGHSYEQYF.

The chain combines TRBV12-5 with TRBJ2-1; TCRdb selects TRBD1, and the lack of DNA leaves this call unchecked. CDR3 length: 16 amino acids. The germline gives CDR1 LGHNT, CDR2 FRNRAP. The CDR3 sequence is CASGLVFGDRGNEQFF. Full variable domain (rest looked up from reference TRBV12-5 and TRBJ2-1): DARVTQTPRHKVTEMGQEVTMRCQPILGHNTVFWYRQTMMQGLELLAYFRNRAPLDDSGMPKDRFSAEMPDATLATLKIQPSEPRDSAVYFCASGLVFGDRGNEQFFGPGTRLTVL.

V gene TRBV5-6 combines with J gene TRBJ2-7. The CDR3 contains 14 residues. The germline V gene encodes CDR1 SGHDT and CDR2 YYEEEE. CDR3 loop: CASSSGPNSYEQYF. Complete variable domain (other parts from reference TRBV5-6 and TRBJ2-7): DAGVTQSPTHLIKTRGQQVTLRCSPKSGHDTVSWYQQALGQGPQFIFQYYEEEERQRGNFPDRFSGHQFPNYSSELNVNALLLGDSALYLCASSSGPNSYEQYFGPGTRLTVT.

The genes are TRBV6-6 and TRBJ1-3; TCRdb's D gene call, TRBD1, goes unchecked for lack of DNA. CDR1 and CDR2 from the germline V gene are MNHNY and SVGAGI (reference sequence). The CDR3 is 19 residues long. CDR3 amino acids: CASSYPSAQGPNSGNTIYF.

This chain connects TRBV27 to TRBJ2-1; absent DNA, TCRdb's TRBD2 call cannot be checked. From germline, CDR1 is MNHEY and CDR2 SMNVEV (reference sequence). There are 15 residues in the CDR3. The CDR3 sequence: CASSGLAGGYNEQFF.

This chain connects TRBV27 to TRBJ2-7. The CDR3 is 14 amino acids. Germline V gives CDR1 MNHEY, CDR2 SMNVEV (reference sequence). This CDR3 is CASSWAGGTYEQYF.

The chain is built from TRBV15 and TRBJ2-5; TCRdb's assignment of TRBD1 cannot be checked, as there is no DNA. In germline, CDR1 is LNHNV, CDR2 YYDKDF (reference sequence). The CDR3 has 14 amino acids. Here the CDR3 reads CATSSTGARETQYF.

V gene TRBV7-9 combines with J gene TRBJ2-1; TCRdb lists TRBD1, though no DNA is available to test this call. CDR3 length: 14 amino acids. Looked up from germline, CDR1 is SEHNR and CDR2 is FQNEAQ (reference sequence). The CDR3 reads CASSLLTTGDEQFF. Based on the CDR3 plus reference TRBV7-9 and TRBJ2-1, the full variable domain is DTGVSQNPRHKITKRGQNVTFRCDPISEHNRLYWYRQTLGQGPEFLTYFQNEAQLEKSRLLSDRFSAERPKGSFSTLEIQRTEQGDSAMYLCASSLLTTGDEQFFGPGTRLTVL.

CDR3 loop: CASTRGPGEQFF. The rearrangement joins TRBV28 to TRBJ2-1; as DNA is missing, the TRBD2 call by TCRdb cannot be tested. This CDR3 contains 12 residues. Germline CDR1 is MDHEN and CDR2 is SYDVKM.

The genes are TRBV29-1 and TRBJ2-1; the D gene TCRdb calls, TRBD2, cannot be checked with no DNA. This CDR3 contains 17 residues. Germline CDR1 SQVTM, CDR2 ANQGSEA. The CDR3 here is CSVEVWAGGGADDEQFF.

The CDR3 loop is CATAEGSPTDTQYF. The chain couples TRBV15 to TRBJ2-3. Germline CDR1 LNHNV, CDR2 YYDKDF (reference sequence). The CDR3 is made up of 14 amino acids. Filled out from reference TRBV15 and TRBJ2-3, the complete variable domain reads DAMVIQNPRYQVTQFGKPVTLSCSQTLNHNVMYWYQQKSSQAPKLLFHYYDKDFNNEADTPDNFQSRRPNTSFCFLDIRSPGLGDTAMYLCATAEGSPTDTQYFGPGTRLTVL.

The CDR3 region is CASSVGPTGETQYF. V gene TRBV7-3 combines with J gene TRBJ2-5; with no DNA, the TCRdb D assignment of TRBD2 cannot be verified. The CDR3 is 14 residues long. Germline-derived CDR1 and CDR2 are SGHTA and FQGTGA.

The gene calls are TRBV28 and TRBJ1-6; TCRdb's D call of TRBD1 is untestable without DNA. The CDR3 totals 16 residues. Germline V CDR1 and CDR2: MDHEN, SYDVKM. The CDR3 here is CASSLYPGRFNSPLHF.

The J gene is TRBJ2-3, the V gene TRBV29-1; TCRdb names TRBD1, which stays unverified in the absence of DNA. The CDR3 has 15 amino acids. Germline CDR1 SQVTM, CDR2 ANQGSEA. The CDR3 region is CSVEDDSSSTDTQYF.

The chain uses TRBV28 and TRBJ2-3; TCRdb calls TRBD1, which cannot be checked without DNA. This CDR3 comprises 17 residues. CDR1 MDHEN and CDR2 SYDVKM come from the germline V gene. CDR3 sequence reads: CASSFRGGLMLTDTQYF.

The V and J genes are TRBV28 and TRBJ2-1; TCRdb selects TRBD1, and the lack of DNA leaves this call unchecked. There are 14 residues in the CDR3. The germline CDR1 and CDR2 sequences are MDHEN and SYDVKM. The CDR3 reads CASLLRDRWNEQFF.

The chain has TRBV29-1 and TRBJ2-7. The CDR3 sequence is 13 residues long. Looked up from germline, CDR1 is SQVTM and CDR2 is ANQGSEA. The CDR3 spells CSVAGQGPYEQYF.

The gene calls are TRBV30 and TRBJ1-2; TCRdb picks TRBD1, but there is no DNA to check that call. CDR3 length equals 16 residues. CDR1 is GTSNPN and CDR2 is SVGIG in the germline V gene (reference sequence). The CDR3 reads CAWSVDVGAGYYGYTF.

The genes are TRBV7-3 and TRBJ1-5; as DNA is missing, the TRBD1 call by TCRdb cannot be tested. Germline assignment: CDR1 SGHTA and CDR2 FQGTGA. The CDR3 spans 18 residues. The CDR3 sequence is CASSGGTGAARNNQPQHF.